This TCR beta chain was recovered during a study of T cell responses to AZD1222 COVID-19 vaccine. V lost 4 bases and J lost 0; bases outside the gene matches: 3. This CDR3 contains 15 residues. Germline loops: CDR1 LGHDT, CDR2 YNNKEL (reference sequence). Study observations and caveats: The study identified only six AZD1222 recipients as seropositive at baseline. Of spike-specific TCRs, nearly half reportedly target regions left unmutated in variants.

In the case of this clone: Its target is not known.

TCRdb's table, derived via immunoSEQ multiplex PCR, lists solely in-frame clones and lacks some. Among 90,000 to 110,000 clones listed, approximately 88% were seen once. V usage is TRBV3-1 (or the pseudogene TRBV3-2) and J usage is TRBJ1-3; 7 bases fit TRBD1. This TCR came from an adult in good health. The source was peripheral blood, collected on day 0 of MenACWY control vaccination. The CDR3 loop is CASSPTGRSGNTIYF. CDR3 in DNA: TGTGCCAGCAGCCCGACAGGGCGCTCTGGAAACACCATATATTTT.